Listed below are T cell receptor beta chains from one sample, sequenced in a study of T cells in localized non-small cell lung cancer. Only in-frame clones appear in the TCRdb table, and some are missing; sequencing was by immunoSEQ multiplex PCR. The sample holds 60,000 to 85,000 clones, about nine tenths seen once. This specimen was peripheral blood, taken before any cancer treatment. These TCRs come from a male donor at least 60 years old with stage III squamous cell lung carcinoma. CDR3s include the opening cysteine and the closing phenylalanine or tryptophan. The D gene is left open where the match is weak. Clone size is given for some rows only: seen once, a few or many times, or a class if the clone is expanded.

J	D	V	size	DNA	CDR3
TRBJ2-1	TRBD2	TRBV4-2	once	TGTGCCAGCAGCCCGGGACTAGCGGGGGACGGTGAGCAGTTCTTC	CASSPGLAGDGEQFF
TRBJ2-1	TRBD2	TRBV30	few	TGTGCCTGGGAGAACAAACTAGCGGGGGGGACCTACAATGAGCAGTTCTTC	CAWENKLAGGTYNEQFF
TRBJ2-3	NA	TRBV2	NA	TGTGCCAGCAGTTCCGGGCCCACCTCCACAGATACGCAGTATTTT	CASSSGPTSTDTQYF
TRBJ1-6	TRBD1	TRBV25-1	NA	TGTGCCATCCAGGACAGGGGGCTTAATTCACCCCTCCACTTT	CAIQDRGLNSPLHF
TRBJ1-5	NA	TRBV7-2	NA	TGTGCCAGCAGCCCTGATGCGGCGGATCAGCCCCAGCATTTT	CASSPDAADQPQHF
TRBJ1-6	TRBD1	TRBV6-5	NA	TGTGCCAGCAGTTATCATGGGGACAGGGCATACTCACCCCTCCACTTT	CASSYHGDRAYSPLHF
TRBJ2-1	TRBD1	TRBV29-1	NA	TGCAGCGTTGGAAGGGCAGGGGGTGAGCAGTTCTTC	CSVGRAGGEQFF
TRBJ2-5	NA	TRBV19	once	TGTGCCAGCCGCTTTACTACTGGACAGCTCCAAGAGACCCAGTACTTC	CASRFTTGQLQETQYF
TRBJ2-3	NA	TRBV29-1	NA	TGCAGCGCCCTCCGTAGCGGCAGCACAGATACGCAGTATTTT	CSALRSGSTDTQYF
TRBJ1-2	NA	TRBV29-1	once	TGCAGCGTTGAAGATCGAGGGTTAGGGGGCTACACCTTC	CSVEDRGLGGYTF
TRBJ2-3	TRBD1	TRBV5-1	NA	TGCGCCAGCAGCTTGGGGGGGACAGGATCCACAGATACGCAGTATTTT	CASSLGGTGSTDTQYF
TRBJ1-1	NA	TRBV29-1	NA	TGCAGCGTTTTCGGGTTAACTGAAGCTTTCTTT	CSVFGLTEAFF
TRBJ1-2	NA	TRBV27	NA	TGTGCCAGCAGTTTTGGACAGAAAAAAAACTATGGCTACACCTTC	CASSFGQKKNYGYTF
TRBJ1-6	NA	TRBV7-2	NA	TGTGCCAGCAGCCCCTGGGGGGGCAAAAGTAATTCACCCCTCCACTTT	CASSPWGGKSNSPLHF
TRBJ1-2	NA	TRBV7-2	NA	TGTGCCAGCAGCTCAGAGGGGGGTTATGGCTACACCTTC	CASSSEGGYGYTF
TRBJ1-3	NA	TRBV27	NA	TGTGCCAGCAGAGATCCGTTCTCTGGAAACACCATATATTTT	CASRDPFSGNTIYF
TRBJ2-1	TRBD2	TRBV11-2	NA	TGTGCCAGCAGTTTAGGCCAAGCGGGGGGAAATGAGCAGTTCTTC	CASSLGQAGGNEQFF
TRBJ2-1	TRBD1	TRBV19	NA	TGTGCCAGTAGTCTAAAAACCAACCCCGGGACAGGGGGCCAGTTCTTC	CASSLKTNPGTGGQFF
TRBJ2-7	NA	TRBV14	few	TGTGCCAGCAGCCAGTGCCAGGGGAATTGCGAGCAGTACTTC	CASSQCQGNCEQYF
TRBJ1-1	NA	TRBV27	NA	TGTGCCAGCAGTTTACGTTTTAATGCATTTCTCGGCAACCGAGACACTGAAGCTTTCTTT	CASSLRFNAFLGNRDTEAFF
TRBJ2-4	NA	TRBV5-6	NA	TGTGCCAGCAGTATCAATTCCGGGACACCCGAAAACATTCAGTACTTC	CASSINSGTPENIQYF
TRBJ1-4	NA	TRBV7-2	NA	TGTGCCAGCAGTTTCTCTAGGGGGGCAACTAATGAAAAACTGTTTTTT	CASSFSRGATNEKLFF
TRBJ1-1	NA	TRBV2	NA	TGTGCCAGCAGTATTGAACGGAGGAACACTGAAGCTTTCTTT	CASSIERRNTEAFF
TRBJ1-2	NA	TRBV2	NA	TGTGCCAGCAGTGTTGAGGATTTGGTGGACTATGGCTACACCTTC	CASSVEDLVDYGYTF
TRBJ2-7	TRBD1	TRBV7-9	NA	TGTGCCAGCAGCTGGCCCCCAGGGGGCTTCTATTCCTACGAGCAGTACTTC	CASSWPPGGFYSYEQYF
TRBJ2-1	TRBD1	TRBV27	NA	TGTGCCAGCAGTTTAAGGGACAGGTACAATGAGCAGTTCTTC	CASSLRDRYNEQFF
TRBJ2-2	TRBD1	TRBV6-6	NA	TGTGCCAGCAGTTCGGGGACAGGGGGAGACACCGGGGAGCTGTTTTTT	CASSSGTGGDTGELFF
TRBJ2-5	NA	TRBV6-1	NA	TGTGCCAGCAGACCCAGAGGAGAGACCCAGTACTTC	CASRPRGETQYF
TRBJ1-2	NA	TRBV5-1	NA	TGCGCCAGCAGAACTACAGGTCGATATGGCTACACCTTC	CASRTTGRYGYTF
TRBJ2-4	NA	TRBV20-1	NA	TGCAGTGCTAGAGATCGTCCCCATCAGTACTTC	CSARDRPHQYF
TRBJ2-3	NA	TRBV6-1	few	TGTGCCAGCAGTGAAGCCTCGTTCCCAGATACGCAGTATTTT	CASSEASFPDTQYF
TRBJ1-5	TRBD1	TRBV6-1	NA	TGTGCCAGCAGTCTGGAAGGGACAGGTTATCAGCCCCAGCATTTT	CASSLEGTGYQPQHF
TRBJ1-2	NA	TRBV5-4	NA	TGTGCCAGCTGGGAGTTCGGGAGCGGCTACACCTTC	CASWEFGSGYTF
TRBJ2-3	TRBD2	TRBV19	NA	TGTGCCAGTAGTATGGGACTAGCGGGGCCCACAGATACGCAGTATTTT	CASSMGLAGPTDTQYF
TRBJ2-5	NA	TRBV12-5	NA	TGTGCTAGTGGTTTGGTCACATCGTCGAATATTCAAGAGACCCAGTACTTC	CASGLVTSSNIQETQYF
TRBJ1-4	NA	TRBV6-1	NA	TGTGCCAGCAGTGAGAGGCAGTTTAATGAAAAACTGTTTTTT	CASSERQFNEKLFF
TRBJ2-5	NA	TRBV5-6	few	TGTGCCAGCAGCTTGTCTTACCAAGAGACCCAGTACTTC	CASSLSYQETQYF
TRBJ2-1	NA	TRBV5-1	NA	TGCGCCAGCAGCTTGGGGCCTAGTGGTGGCAATGAGCAGTTCTTC	CASSLGPSGGNEQFF
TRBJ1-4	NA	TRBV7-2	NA	TGTGCCAGCAGCCCCAGGCTACAGGAGGGAAAACTGTTTTTT	CASSPRLQEGKLFF
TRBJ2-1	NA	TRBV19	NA	TGTGCCAGTAGCAATACAGGGAGCTCCTACAATGAGCAGTTCTTC	CASSNTGSSYNEQFF
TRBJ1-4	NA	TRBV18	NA	TGTGCCAGCTCACCGGGGACAAATAATGAAAAACTGTTTTTT	CASSPGTNNEKLFF
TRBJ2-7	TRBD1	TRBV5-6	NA	TGTGCCAGCAGCTTGGCCGGGACAGGGGGACTCCACGAGCAGTACTTC	CASSLAGTGGLHEQYF
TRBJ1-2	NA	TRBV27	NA	TGTGCCAGCAGAATGACGGGGGGCGTAGGCTACACCTTC	CASRMTGGVGYTF
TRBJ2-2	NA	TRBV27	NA	TGTGCCAGCCAGGGGTGGGGCCGAGACACCGGGGAGCTGTTTTTT	CASQGWGRDTGELFF
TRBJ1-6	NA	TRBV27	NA	TGTGCCAGCAGGCCCGGACAGACTAGCTCCTATAATTCACCCCTCCACTTT	CASRPGQTSSYNSPLHF
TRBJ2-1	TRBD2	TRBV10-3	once	TGTGCCATCAGGGGGACTAGCGGGGGATACAATGAGCAGTTCTTC	CAIRGTSGGYNEQFF
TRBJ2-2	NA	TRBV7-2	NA	TGTGCCAGCAGCTTGGGGGGCAGGGAATCCGGGGAGCTGTTTTTT	CASSLGGRESGELFF
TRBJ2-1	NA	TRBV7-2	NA	TGTGCCAGCAGCTTAGGTTCTTACAATGAGCAGTTCTTC	CASSLGSYNEQFF
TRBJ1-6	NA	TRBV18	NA	TGTGCCAGCTCACCAAAAAATAATTCACCCCTCCACTTT	CASSPKNNSPLHF
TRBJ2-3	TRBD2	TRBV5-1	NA	TGCGCCAGCAGCCCGGGAGGGGTCACAGATACGCAGTATTTT	CASSPGGVTDTQYF
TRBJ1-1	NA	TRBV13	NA	TGTGCCAGCAGCCGAACCGGGGGCGAGACTGAAGCTTTCTTT	CASSRTGGETEAFF
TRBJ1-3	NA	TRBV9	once	TGTGCCAGCAGCGTAGTCCCTTCGGAGGCGAGCTCTGGAAACACCATATATTTT	CASSVVPSEASSGNTIYF
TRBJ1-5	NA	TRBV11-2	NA	TGTGCCAGCAGCTTAGAGATGGGTCAGCCCCAGCATTTT	CASSLEMGQPQHF
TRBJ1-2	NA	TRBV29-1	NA	TGCAGCGTTGGGGGCGAAGAAAGGGTGAGCTACACCTTC	CSVGGEERVSYTF
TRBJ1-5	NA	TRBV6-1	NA	TGTGCCAGCCAAGTAGGTAGGGGCAATCAGCCCCAGCATTTT	CASQVGRGNQPQHF